This passage covers 5 T cell receptor beta chains from one sample sequenced in a study of vaccination and CD4 T cells after COVID-19. Stated treatment: roughly nine-day PBMC culture with coronavirus spike peptide pools or control peptides (ViraFEST assay). Collection of the unexposed donor's CD4+ T cells took place before the COVID-19 pandemic (2011-2018). For these receptors, no antigen is known. Scientists ran DNA taken from cultured CD4+ T cells through the Oncomine TCR Beta short-read assay for sequencing. TCRdb independently ran MiXCR on the PCR reads; one entry per CDR3 protein. The sample lists more than 6,000 distinct CDR3 sequences, approximately 70% seen once, with 36% in the top ten. The sequencing sample was made of CD4+ T cells from blood, cultured in vitro. All receptors derive from a human donor in good health.

The chain joins TRBV20-1 to TRBJ1-6; D remains unclear. CDR3 size: 14 residues. Germline loops: CDR1 DFQATT, CDR2 SNEGSKA (reference sequence). Trimming took off 6 bases at V and 2 bases at J, with 11 bases between the two ends. CDR3 region: CSATEDPYNSPLHF. CDR3 bases: TGCAGTGCCACAGAAGACCCCTATAATTCACCCCTCCACTTT.

CDR3 DNA: TGTGCCAGCAGTTTTGTAGGAGGGGCGAGCTATGGCTACACCTTC. Translated: CASSFVGGASYGYTF. The V call is TRBV28, the J call TRBJ1-2; maybe TRBD1 (5 bases). Per germline, CDR1 MDHEN and CDR2 SYDVKM. The CDR3 consists of 15 residues. The V end was cut by 3 bases, the J end by 4 bases, with 15 bases between.

The chain links TRBV5-4 to TRBJ2-5; 8 nucleotides line up with TRBD2. V trimming: 4 bases; J trimming: 4 bases; junction bases outside the gene matches: 9. The V gene's germline CDR1 is SGHNT and CDR2 YYREEE (reference sequence). CDR3 length equals 15 residues. The CDR3 DNA reads TGTGCCAGCAGCCCATCGGGGGGGCTACGAGAGACCCAGTACTTC. This gives the protein CASSPSGGLRETQYF.

V is TRBV18 and J is TRBJ2-7, with D possibly TRBD1 on 6 matching bases. V was cut by 1 base and J by 5 bases, with 15 bases left in between. The V gene's germline CDR1 is KGHSH and CDR2 LQKENI. CDR3 length equals 15 residues. As DNA, the CDR3 is TGTGCCAGCTCACCACTAGGCAGGGGTACCGACGAGCAGTACTTC. This codes for CASSPLGRGTDEQYF.

The chain recombines TRBV20-1 with TRBJ1-5; D gene unclear. CDR3 length: 12 amino acids. Germline V lookup: CDR1 DFQATT, CDR2 SNEGSKA (reference sequence). V lost 0 bases, J lost 7 bases, and 7 bases lay in between. The CDR3 loop is CSAREASQPQHF. CDR3 sequence (DNA): TGCAGTGCTAGAGAGGCCAGCCAGCCCCAGCATTTT.